This TCR beta chain was observed in a study of T cells of healthy individuals. The CDR3 is 11 residues long. V lost 3 bases, J lost 1 base, and 0 bases lay in between. Germline V gives CDR1 SGHVS, CDR2 FQNEAQ. This clonotype was recorded at least ten times. MiXCR was run by TCRdb on the 5' RACE reads, yielding one entry per CDR3 protein. The sample yields tens of thousands of distinct CDR3 sequences, approximately 5% seen once. The J gene is TRBJ1-1, the V gene TRBV7-8, with D unclear. This receptor was taken from a human donor in good health. The CDR3 loop is CASSLNTEAFF. CDR3 in DNA: TGTGCCAGCAGCTTGAACACTGAAGCTTTCTTT.